The entry below describes one TCR beta chain. Trimming removed 1 base at V and 4 bases at J, with 7 bases between. CDR3 length: 13 residues. Looked up from germline, CDR1 is LGHNA and CDR2 is YNFKEQ. These data belong to a study of control samples from healthy donors and cancer patients. Generated by immunoSEQ multiplex PCR, the TCRdb table keeps only in-frame clones and is missing some. The sample lists about 130,000 clones, approximately 89% occurring once. The V and J genes are TRBV4-2 and TRBJ1-1; D is undetermined. The sequenced sample was blood. This receptor was taken from a man younger than 35 in good health. CDR3 coding DNA: TGTGCCAGCAGCCAAGCTTTGCTCACTGAAGCTTTCTTT. It yields the protein CASSQALLTEAFF.